This T cell receptor (beta chain) was retrieved from a study of blood T cell repertoires in COVID-19. J was trimmed by 5 bases and V by 5 bases; bases with no gene match: 5. The CDR3 is 13 residues long. Germline CDR1 LGHDT, CDR2 YNNKEL (reference sequence). Only in-frame clones appear in the TCRdb table, and some are missing; sequencing was by immunoSEQ multiplex PCR. The sample has more than 100,000 clones, more than 70% seen once. This TCR was sampled from a woman aged 80 or over in a cohort sampled during active COVID-19. The gene calls are TRBV3-1 (or the pseudogene TRBV3-2) and TRBJ2-5, with 7 bases lining up with TRBD1. The sequenced material came from peripheral blood. CDR3 sequence reads: CASSLQGSETQYF. CDR3 nucleotides: TGTGCCAGCAGCTTACAGGGGAGCGAGACCCAGTACTTC.